This TCR beta chain was observed in a study of spatial heterogeneity in lung cancer. Time point of the sample: blood at routine non-recurrence follow-up after resection. CDR1 is SGHRS and CDR2 is YFSETQ in the germline V gene. The CDR3 has 15 residues. V lost 1 base and J lost 0, with 11 bases in between. Each TCR cDNA molecule carried a unique molecular identifier. TCRdb itself ran the 5' RACE reads through MiXCR, one entry per CDR3 protein. The data show 15,000 to 20,000 distinct CDR3 sequences, around 9.6% seen once. Sequences were derived from PBMCs, sampled at follow-up. The source of this sequence is a male donor with early-stage non-small cell lung cancer. This chain connects TRBV5-1 to TRBJ2-7, with D perhaps matching TRBD2 (6 bases). The chain's CDR3 is CASSLWDGSSYEQYF. CDR3 sequence (DNA): TGCGCCAGCAGCTTGTGGGACGGGAGCTCCTACGAGCAGTACTTC.